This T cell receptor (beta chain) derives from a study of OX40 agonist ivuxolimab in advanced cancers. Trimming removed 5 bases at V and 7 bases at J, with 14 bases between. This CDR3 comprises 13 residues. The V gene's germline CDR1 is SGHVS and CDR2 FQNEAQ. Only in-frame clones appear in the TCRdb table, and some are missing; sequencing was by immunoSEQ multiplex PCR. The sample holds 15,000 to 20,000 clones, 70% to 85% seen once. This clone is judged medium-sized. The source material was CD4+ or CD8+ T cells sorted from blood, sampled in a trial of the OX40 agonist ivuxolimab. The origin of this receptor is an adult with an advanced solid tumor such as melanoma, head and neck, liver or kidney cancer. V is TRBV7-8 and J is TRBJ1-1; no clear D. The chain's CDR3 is CASSPPPGLEAFF. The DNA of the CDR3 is TGTGCCAGCAGCCCACCGCCGGGCCTTGAAGCTTTCTTT. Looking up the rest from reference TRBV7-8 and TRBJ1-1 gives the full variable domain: GAGVSQSPRYKVAKRGQDVALRCDPISGHVSLFWYQQALGQGPEFLTYFQNEAQLDKSGLPSDRFFAERPEGSVSTLKIQRTQQEDSAVYLCASSPPPGLEAFFGQGTRLTVV.